This T cell receptor beta chain was identified in a study of blood T cell repertoires in COVID-19. About the research overall: Specimens from acute and convalescent COVID-19 originated in the United States, Italy and Spain. Nucleic acid was either cDNA or gDNA, and it came from T cells, B-cell-depleted T cells, or PBMCs.

CDR1 and CDR2 (germline): SGHDN, FVKESK. The CDR3 is 15 residues long. Trimming left V 0 bases short and J 3 bases short, with 11 bases between. As processed by the authors: Reference gene primers were amplified, and this amplification served to estimate nucleated cell counts. The repertoire was sequenced with immunoSEQ multiplex PCR; TCRdb's copy has only in-frame clones and lacks some. That table supplies the V and J calls and clone size; D and trimming were determined from the DNA. The sample has some 390,000 clones; roughly 90% are singletons. Patients in Seattle were enrolled during active infection, then followed longitudinally.

The sequenced material came from peripheral blood. This sequence was found in a woman aged 40 to 50 with COVID-19, enrolled during active disease. The rearrangement uses TRBV14 and TRBJ2-5, with unresolved D. CDR3: CASSQEYFTKETQYF. The CDR3 nucleotides read TGTGCCAGCAGCCAAGAGTACTTTACGAAAGAGACCCAGTACTTC.